The rows below give T cell receptor beta chains drawn from one sample of a study of PD-L1 blockade in urothelial cancer. Profiling relied on immunoSEQ multiplex PCR, and the TCRdb table lists in-frame clones only, not all of them. The sample yields about 51,000 clones, roughly 91% seen once. This specimen consisted of PBMCs, obtained around atezolizumab (anti-PD-L1) treatment. Receptors were obtained from a man aged 60 to 75 with urothelial cancer. The CDR3 runs from the conserved cysteine through the conserved F or W. Each record gives: D gene, J gene, V gene, clone size, CDR3 DNA, CDR3 protein. A D gene is named only where the DNA matches it firmly. Only part of the rows carry a size: once, few, many, or a class if the clone is expanded.

d_gene: -; j_gene: TRBJ2-5; v_gene: TRBV2; abundance: once; CDR3nt: TGTGCCAGCAGTCGGGGTAGACAAGAGACCCAGTACTTC; CDR3aa: CASSRGRQETQYF
d_gene: TRBD1; j_gene: TRBJ2-7; v_gene: TRBV4-3; abundance: -; CDR3nt: TGCGCCAGCAGCCAAGATTTTCAGGGGGCGAGGGAGCAGTACTTC; CDR3aa: CASSQDFQGAREQYF
d_gene: -; j_gene: TRBJ1-1; v_gene: TRBV5-1; abundance: -; CDR3nt: TGCGCCAGCAGCCCCGGGGGGTCCATGGACACTGAAGCTTTCTTT; CDR3aa: CASSPGGSMDTEAFF
d_gene: -; j_gene: TRBJ1-1; v_gene: TRBV11-2; abundance: -; CDR3nt: TGTGCCAGCAGCTCTCAGATGAACACTGAAGCTTTCTTT; CDR3aa: CASSSQMNTEAFF
d_gene: TRBD1; j_gene: TRBJ1-1; v_gene: TRBV15; abundance: -; CDR3nt: TGTGCCACCAGCAGAGGGACAGGGGCGGGGGCCACTGAAGCTTTCTTT; CDR3aa: CATSRGTGAGATEAFF
d_gene: -; j_gene: TRBJ2-5; v_gene: TRBV6-1; abundance: -; CDR3nt: TGTGCCAGCAGTGAAGTGGGGGCCTGGGAGACCCAGTACTTC; CDR3aa: CASSEVGAWETQYF
d_gene: -; j_gene: TRBJ1-1; v_gene: TRBV28; abundance: -; CDR3nt: TGTGCCAGCAGTTTCCTTACCGACAGGTGGGAAGCTTTCTTT; CDR3aa: CASSFLTDRWEAFF
d_gene: TRBD2; j_gene: TRBJ2-3; v_gene: TRBV10-1; abundance: -; CDR3nt: TGCGCCAGCAGTGGGCTCCTAGCGGGCACAGATACGCAGTATTTT; CDR3aa: CASSGLLAGTDTQYF
d_gene: TRBD1; j_gene: TRBJ1-2; v_gene: TRBV18; abundance: -; CDR3nt: TGTGCCAGCTCACCGACAGGGGGGAAAGGCTACACCTTC; CDR3aa: CASSPTGGKGYTF
d_gene: TRBD2; j_gene: TRBJ2-1; v_gene: TRBV29-1; abundance: -; CDR3nt: TGCAGCGTTGGCGGGAGAGGACGGGATGAGCAGTTCTTC; CDR3aa: CSVGGRGRDEQFF
d_gene: -; j_gene: TRBJ1-1; v_gene: TRBV7-2; abundance: -; CDR3nt: TGTGCCAGCAGCTTAGCGTCGGGGGTCCCGAACACTGAAGCTTTCTTT; CDR3aa: CASSLASGVPNTEAFF
d_gene: -; j_gene: TRBJ1-1; v_gene: TRBV5-4; abundance: -; CDR3nt: TGTGCCAGCAGCTCGAATAGGGGGGGGCGGACTGAAGCTTTCTTT; CDR3aa: CASSSNRGGRTEAFF
d_gene: -; j_gene: TRBJ1-1; v_gene: TRBV11-2; abundance: -; CDR3nt: TGTGCCAGCAGCTTATCGACTGGCACTGAAGCTTTCTTT; CDR3aa: CASSLSTGTEAFF
d_gene: TRBD1; j_gene: TRBJ1-6; v_gene: TRBV5-4; abundance: -; CDR3nt: TGTGCCAGCAGCTTGCCGACAGGGGAAAATTCACCCCTCCACTTT; CDR3aa: CASSLPTGENSPLHF
d_gene: TRBD1; j_gene: TRBJ1-6; v_gene: TRBV7-3; abundance: -; CDR3nt: TGTGCCAGCAGCGTAGGGACAGGGGATAATTCACCCCTCCACTTT; CDR3aa: CASSVGTGDNSPLHF
d_gene: TRBD1; j_gene: TRBJ1-4; v_gene: TRBV4-1; abundance: -; CDR3nt: TGCGCCAGCAGCCAAGTTCCCGGGACAGCTAATGAAAAACTGTTTTTT; CDR3aa: CASSQVPGTANEKLFF
d_gene: TRBD2; j_gene: TRBJ2-3; v_gene: TRBV10-3; abundance: -; CDR3nt: TGTGCCATCAGAAAGCGGGGGGCCACAGATACGCAGTATTTT; CDR3aa: CAIRKRGATDTQYF
d_gene: -; j_gene: TRBJ2-3; v_gene: TRBV5-8; abundance: -; CDR3nt: TGTGCCAGCAGCTTGGCCTTGGACAGCTTCACAGATACGCAGTATTTT; CDR3aa: CASSLALDSFTDTQYF
d_gene: TRBD1; j_gene: TRBJ1-4; v_gene: TRBV6-1; abundance: -; CDR3nt: TGTGCCAGCAGTGAAGCCCGACAGGGAATGGGGAAACTGTTTTTT; CDR3aa: CASSEARQGMGKLFF
d_gene: -; j_gene: TRBJ1-4; v_gene: TRBV28; abundance: -; CDR3nt: TGTGCCAGCAGGCCCCTTCAACCGGGGAAACTGTTTTTT; CDR3aa: CASRPLQPGKLFF
d_gene: -; j_gene: TRBJ2-5; v_gene: TRBV5-1; abundance: -; CDR3nt: TGCGCCAGCAGCCCGGGCAGGGGTGAGACCCAGTACTTC; CDR3aa: CASSPGRGETQYF
d_gene: -; j_gene: TRBJ2-2; v_gene: TRBV11-2; abundance: once; CDR3nt: TGTGCCAGCAGGTGGAGGGGGCAGGGGGAGCTGTTTTTT; CDR3aa: CASRWRGQGELFF
d_gene: TRBD2; j_gene: TRBJ2-1; v_gene: TRBV19; abundance: -; CDR3nt: TGTGCCAGTAGCTCTAGCGGGTCTTACAATGAGCAGTTCTTC; CDR3aa: CASSSSGSYNEQFF
d_gene: -; j_gene: TRBJ2-3; v_gene: TRBV7-8; abundance: few; CDR3nt: TGTGCCAGCAGCTTAGCACTAAAGAACCGGGACATTCTCACAGATACGCAGTATTTT; CDR3aa: CASSLALKNRDILTDTQYF
d_gene: TRBD1; j_gene: TRBJ2-7; v_gene: TRBV5-1; abundance: -; CDR3nt: TGCGCCAGCAGCGCAGGGGGACAGGGTTACGAGCAGTACTTC; CDR3aa: CASSAGGQGYEQYF
d_gene: -; j_gene: TRBJ1-5; v_gene: TRBV7-9; abundance: -; CDR3nt: TGTGCCAGCAGCTTATCATCGGGATACGGCAATCAGCCCCAGCATTTT; CDR3aa: CASSLSSGYGNQPQHF
d_gene: -; j_gene: TRBJ2-7; v_gene: TRBV19; abundance: -; CDR3nt: TGTGCCAGTAGTATAGCACGGAGACCCCGGGGGGAGCAGTACTTC; CDR3aa: CASSIARRPRGEQYF
d_gene: TRBD2; j_gene: TRBJ2-1; v_gene: TRBV7-2; abundance: -; CDR3nt: TGTGCCAGCAGCTTAGCTAGCGGGACCTCCAATGAGCAGTTCTTC; CDR3aa: CASSLASGTSNEQFF
d_gene: -; j_gene: TRBJ2-7; v_gene: TRBV29-1; abundance: -; CDR3nt: TGCAGCGCCTCCCCCGGGAGTAGGAAGTACGAGCAGTACTTC; CDR3aa: CSASPGSRKYEQYF
d_gene: -; j_gene: TRBJ1-2; v_gene: TRBV6-5; abundance: -; CDR3nt: TGTGCCAGCAGTCCCCCTGGTCGGTTCATCTATGGCTACACCTTC; CDR3aa: CASSPPGRFIYGYTF
d_gene: TRBD1; j_gene: TRBJ1-4; v_gene: TRBV4-3; abundance: -; CDR3nt: TGCGCCAGCAGCCAAGCACCGGACAGGGGTAATGAAAAACTGTTTTTT; CDR3aa: CASSQAPDRGNEKLFF
d_gene: -; j_gene: TRBJ1-6; v_gene: TRBV7-9; abundance: -; CDR3nt: TGTGCCAGCAGCTTAGGAGTTGGACTGGGCGGTTCACCCCTCCACTTT; CDR3aa: CASSLGVGLGGSPLHF
d_gene: TRBD1; j_gene: TRBJ2-7; v_gene: TRBV20-1; abundance: -; CDR3nt: TGCAGTCCGGGACAGGGGGCCGAGCAGTACTTC; CDR3aa: CSPGQGAEQYF
d_gene: TRBD1; j_gene: TRBJ1-1; v_gene: TRBV27; abundance: once; CDR3nt: TGTGCCAGCAGGGACAGGGGGGGAGCTTTCTTT; CDR3aa: CASRDRGGAFF
d_gene: -; j_gene: TRBJ2-7; v_gene: TRBV19; abundance: few; CDR3nt: TGTGCCAGTACCTTAGGGGCAGGTAATTCCTACGAGCAGTACTTC; CDR3aa: CASTLGAGNSYEQYF
d_gene: -; j_gene: TRBJ2-3; v_gene: TRBV4-3; abundance: few; CDR3nt: TGCGCCAGCAGCCAAGCTGGGACTCTCACAGATACGCAGTATTTT; CDR3aa: CASSQAGTLTDTQYF
d_gene: -; j_gene: TRBJ2-2; v_gene: TRBV11-2; abundance: -; CDR3nt: TGTGCCAGCAGCTTAGATCGGGCGGGCGGGGAGCTGTTTTTT; CDR3aa: CASSLDRAGGELFF
d_gene: TRBD1; j_gene: TRBJ1-1; v_gene: TRBV6-5; abundance: -; CDR3nt: TGTGCCAGCGCAGGGACAGGGAACACTGAAGCTTTCTTT; CDR3aa: CASAGTGNTEAFF
d_gene: -; j_gene: TRBJ2-7; v_gene: TRBV10-3; abundance: -; CDR3nt: TGTGCCATTTCTAGCAGTACTCACGAGCAGTACTTC; CDR3aa: CAISSSTHEQYF
d_gene: TRBD1; j_gene: TRBJ1-6; v_gene: TRBV5-5; abundance: few; CDR3nt: TGTGCCAGCCACGGGACAGAGGCCTATAATTCACCCCTCCACTTT; CDR3aa: CASHGTEAYNSPLHF
d_gene: -; j_gene: TRBJ2-1; v_gene: TRBV7-9; abundance: once; CDR3nt: TGTGCCAGCAGCTTTAGCCGGGGTACAGGGAACTCCTACAATGAGCAGTTCTTC; CDR3aa: CASSFSRGTGNSYNEQFF
d_gene: TRBD2; j_gene: TRBJ2-3; v_gene: TRBV4-2; abundance: -; CDR3nt: TGTGCCAGCAGCCAAGAAACCCTAGCGGGGTATAGCACAGATACGCAGTATTTT; CDR3aa: CASSQETLAGYSTDTQYF
d_gene: TRBD2; j_gene: TRBJ2-5; v_gene: TRBV29-1; abundance: -; CDR3nt: TGCAGCGCCAAACTAGCGGGGGGGCCATCGGCCCAGTACTTC; CDR3aa: CSAKLAGGPSAQYF
d_gene: -; j_gene: TRBJ1-4; v_gene: TRBV5-8; abundance: once; CDR3nt: TGTGCCAGCAGCTTAGGTAAACAGTCCAATGAAAAACTGTTTTTT; CDR3aa: CASSLGKQSNEKLFF
d_gene: TRBD2; j_gene: TRBJ2-5; v_gene: TRBV11-3; abundance: -; CDR3nt: TGTGCCAGCAGCTTGGGACTACCAGAGACCCAGTACTTC; CDR3aa: CASSLGLPETQYF
d_gene: TRBD2; j_gene: TRBJ2-1; v_gene: TRBV9; abundance: -; CDR3nt: TGTGCCAGCAGCGTTGCGGGAGGGACCTACAATGAGCAGTTCTTC; CDR3aa: CASSVAGGTYNEQFF
d_gene: -; j_gene: TRBJ2-1; v_gene: TRBV9; abundance: -; CDR3nt: TGTGCCAGCAGCGTAGGTCGGGGCTCCTACAATGAGCAGTTCTTC; CDR3aa: CASSVGRGSYNEQFF
d_gene: -; j_gene: TRBJ2-5; v_gene: TRBV10-1; abundance: -; CDR3nt: TGCGCCAGCAGTGAGTCATGGGCGAAGACCCAGTACTTC; CDR3aa: CASSESWAKTQYF
d_gene: -; j_gene: TRBJ2-5; v_gene: TRBV19; abundance: -; CDR3nt: TGTGCCAGTAGTATCTTTGGCCGGGTTGGGAGAGAGACCCAGTACTTC; CDR3aa: CASSIFGRVGRETQYF
d_gene: -; j_gene: TRBJ2-3; v_gene: TRBV10-1; abundance: -; CDR3nt: TGCGCCATGAGGAGGCCATGCCCTAGCACAGATACGCAGTATTTT; CDR3aa: CAMRRPCPSTDTQYF
d_gene: -; j_gene: TRBJ1-5; v_gene: TRBV6-1; abundance: -; CDR3nt: TGTGCCAGCAGTGAAAGGGGCTTTAATAGCAATCAGCCCCAGCATTTT; CDR3aa: CASSERGFNSNQPQHF
d_gene: TRBD1; j_gene: TRBJ1-1; v_gene: TRBV6-1; abundance: -; CDR3nt: TGTGCCAGCACCAATTACAGGGGGGGGAACGCTGAAGCTTTCTTT; CDR3aa: CASTNYRGGNAEAFF
d_gene: TRBD2; j_gene: TRBJ2-2; v_gene: TRBV27; abundance: once; CDR3nt: TGTGCCAGCAGCACTAGCGGGATAAGCACCGGGGAGCTGTTTTTT; CDR3aa: CASSTSGISTGELFF
d_gene: TRBD1; j_gene: TRBJ2-7; v_gene: TRBV6-1; abundance: -; CDR3nt: TGTGCCAGCAGTGAAGCGCTTCCGGGGGCGGGACAGGCCTACGAGCAGTACTTC; CDR3aa: CASSEALPGAGQAYEQYF